This TCR beta chain was captured in a study of beta chain features in type 1 diabetes. Findings and limits, study-wide: Among patients, naive, central memory and Treg TCRB repertoires appeared more similar than among healthy donors.

This clone was seen a few times. Antigen specificity is unknown. Investigators reverse transcribed all isolated RNA, so they sequenced expressed TCRB transcripts. Profiled with immunoSEQ multiplex PCR; TCRdb holds only in-frame clones, not every one. The table lists approximately 170,000 clones, approximately 9.1% of them singletons, with approximately 2.2% in the top ten. V gave up 5 bases and J gave up 7 bases; unmatched junction bases: 5. The CDR3 has 13 residues. Germline assignment: CDR1 SQVTM and CDR2 ANQGSEA. This sequence originates from a woman under 30 in good health. Sequenced material: central memory CD4+ T cells from blood. This chain uses TRBV29-1 with TRBJ1-6, with TRBD1 identical over 7 bases. The CDR3 DNA follows: TGCAGCGTTATGACAGGGTCAAATTCACCCCTCCACTTT. Amino acid sequence: CSVMTGSNSPLHF.